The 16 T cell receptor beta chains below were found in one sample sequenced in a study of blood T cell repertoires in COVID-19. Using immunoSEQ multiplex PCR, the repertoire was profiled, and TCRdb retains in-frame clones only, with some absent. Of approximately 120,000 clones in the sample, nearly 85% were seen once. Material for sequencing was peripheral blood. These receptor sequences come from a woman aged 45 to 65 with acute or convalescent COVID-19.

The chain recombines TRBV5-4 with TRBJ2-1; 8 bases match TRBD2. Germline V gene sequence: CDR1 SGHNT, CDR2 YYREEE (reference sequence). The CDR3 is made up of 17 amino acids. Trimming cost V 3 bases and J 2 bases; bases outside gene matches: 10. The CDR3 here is CASSWGGAGATYNEQFF. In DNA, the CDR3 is TGTGCCAGCAGCTGGGGCGGAGCGGGGGCAACCTACAATGAGCAGTTCTTC.

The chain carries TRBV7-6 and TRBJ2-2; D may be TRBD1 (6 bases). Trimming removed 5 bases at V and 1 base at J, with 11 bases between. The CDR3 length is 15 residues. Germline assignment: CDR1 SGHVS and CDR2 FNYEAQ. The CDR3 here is CASSHPQGNTGELFF. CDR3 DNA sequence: TGTGCCAGCAGCCACCCACAGGGGAACACCGGGGAGCTGTTTTTT.

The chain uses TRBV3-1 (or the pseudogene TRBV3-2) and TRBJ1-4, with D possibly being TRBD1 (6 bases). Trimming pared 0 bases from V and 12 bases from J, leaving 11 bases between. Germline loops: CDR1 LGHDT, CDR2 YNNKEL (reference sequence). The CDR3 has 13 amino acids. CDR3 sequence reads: CASSQEGAGELFF. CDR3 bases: TGTGCCAGCAGCCAAGAGGGGGCGGGGGAACTGTTTTTT.

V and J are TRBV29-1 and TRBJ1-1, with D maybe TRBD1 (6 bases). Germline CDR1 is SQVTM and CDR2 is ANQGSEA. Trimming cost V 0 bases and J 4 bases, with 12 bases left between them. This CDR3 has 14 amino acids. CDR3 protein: CSVEDFQGITEAFF. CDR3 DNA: TGCAGCGTTGAAGATTTTCAGGGGATCACTGAAGCTTTCTTT. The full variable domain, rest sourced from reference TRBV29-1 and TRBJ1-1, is SAVISQKPSRDICQRGTSLTIQCQVDSQVTMMFWYRQQPGQSLTLIATANQGSEATYESGFVIDKFPISRPNLTFSTLTVSNMSPEDSSIYLCSVEDFQGITEAFFGQGTRLTVV.

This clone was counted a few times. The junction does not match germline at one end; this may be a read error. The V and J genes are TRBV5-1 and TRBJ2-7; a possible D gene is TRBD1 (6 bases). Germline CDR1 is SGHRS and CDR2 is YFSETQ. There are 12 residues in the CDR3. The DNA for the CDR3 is TGCGCCAGCAGCTTACAGGGTTCGTTATGGGACTTC. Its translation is CASSLQGSLWDF.

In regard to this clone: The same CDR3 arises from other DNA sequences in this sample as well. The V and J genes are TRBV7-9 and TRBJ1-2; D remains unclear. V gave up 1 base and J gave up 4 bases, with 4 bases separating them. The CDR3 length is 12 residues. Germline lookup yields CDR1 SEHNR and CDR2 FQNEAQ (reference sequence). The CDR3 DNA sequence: TGTGCCAGCAGCTTAGACTCCTATGGCTACACCTTC. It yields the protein CASSLDSYGYTF.

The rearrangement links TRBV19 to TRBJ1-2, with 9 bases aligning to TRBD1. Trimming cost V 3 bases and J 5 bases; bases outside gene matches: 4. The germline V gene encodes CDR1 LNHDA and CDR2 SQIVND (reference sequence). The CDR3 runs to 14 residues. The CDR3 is CASSIDRGRYGYTF. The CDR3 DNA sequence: TGTGCCAGTAGTATTGACAGGGGGAGATATGGCTACACCTTC.

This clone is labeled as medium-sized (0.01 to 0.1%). The CDR3 DNA reads TGTGCCAGCAGCTCAACAGGTAATCAGCCCCAGCATTTT. Translation: CASSSTGNQPQHF. V usage is TRBV5-8 and J usage is TRBJ1-5, with D maybe TRBD1 (5 bases). The CDR3 sequence is 13 residues long. Per germline, CDR1 SGHTS and CDR2 YDEGEE. V shed 3 bases and J shed 4 bases, with 8 bases lying between them.

The CDR3 region has the DNA TGCGCCAGCAGCTTAGGCCAGGTAACGGACATTCAGTACTTC. This codes for CASSLGQVTDIQYF. The chain uses TRBV5-1 and TRBJ2-4; D remains unclear. This CDR3 contains 14 residues. V gave up 2 bases and J gave up 8 bases, with 14 bases separating them. Germline lookup yields CDR1 SGHRS and CDR2 YFSETQ.

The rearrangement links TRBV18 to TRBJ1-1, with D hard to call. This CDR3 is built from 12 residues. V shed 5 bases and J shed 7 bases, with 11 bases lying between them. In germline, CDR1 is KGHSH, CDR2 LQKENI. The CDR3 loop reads CASSSIDFEAFF. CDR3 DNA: TGTGCCAGCTCATCTATAGATTTTGAAGCTTTCTTT.

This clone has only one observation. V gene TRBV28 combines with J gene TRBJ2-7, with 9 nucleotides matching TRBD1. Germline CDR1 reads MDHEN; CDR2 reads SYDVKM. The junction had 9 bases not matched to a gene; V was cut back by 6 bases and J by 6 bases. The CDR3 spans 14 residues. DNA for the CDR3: TGTGCCAGCAGGCCGACAGGGGGGAGTCTCGAGCAGTACTTC. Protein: CASRPTGGSLEQYF.

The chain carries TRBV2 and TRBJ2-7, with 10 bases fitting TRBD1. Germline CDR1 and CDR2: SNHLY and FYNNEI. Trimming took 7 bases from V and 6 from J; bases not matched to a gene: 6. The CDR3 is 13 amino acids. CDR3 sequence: CASTKDRGGEQYF. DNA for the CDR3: TGTGCCAGCACCAAGGACAGGGGGGGCGAGCAGTACTTC.

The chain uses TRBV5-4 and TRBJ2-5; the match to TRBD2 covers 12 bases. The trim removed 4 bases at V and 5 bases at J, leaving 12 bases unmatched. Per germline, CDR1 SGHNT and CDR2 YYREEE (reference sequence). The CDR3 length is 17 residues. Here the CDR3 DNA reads TGTGCCAGCAGCCCAAGGACTAGCGGGATCGGTGCTGAGACCCAGTACTTC. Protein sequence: CASSPRTSGIGAETQYF.

CDR3 sequence reads: CASSSGNGNTEAFF. The CDR3 DNA sequence: TGTGCCAGCAGCTCAGGGAATGGGAACACTGAAGCTTTCTTT. This chain uses TRBV11-1 with TRBJ1-1; D may be TRBD1 (5 bases). This CDR3 region has 14 residues. V gave up 4 bases and J gave up 1 base, with 10 bases separating them. Germline-derived CDR1 and CDR2 are SGHAT and FQDESV (reference sequence).

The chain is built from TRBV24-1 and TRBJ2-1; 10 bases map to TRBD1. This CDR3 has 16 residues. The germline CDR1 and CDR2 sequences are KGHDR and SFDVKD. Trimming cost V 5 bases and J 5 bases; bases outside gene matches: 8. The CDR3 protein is CATSAIGQGVNNEQFF. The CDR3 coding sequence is TGTGCCACCAGTGCTATAGGACAGGGGGTGAACAATGAGCAGTTCTTC.

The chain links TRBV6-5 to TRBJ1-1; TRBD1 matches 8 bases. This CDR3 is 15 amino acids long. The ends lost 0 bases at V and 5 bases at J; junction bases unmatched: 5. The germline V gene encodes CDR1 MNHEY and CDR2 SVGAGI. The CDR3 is CASSYSNRGETEAFF. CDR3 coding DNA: TGTGCCAGCAGTTACTCGAACAGGGGGGAAACTGAAGCTTTCTTT.